This T cell receptor beta chain was retrieved from a study of CD8+ T cells in alopecia areata (dated 2018 in TCRdb). About the investigation overall: The treated patients took part in an open-label pilot trial in which moderate-to-severe alopecia areata was treated with oral tofacitinib at 5 to 10 mg twice daily. High-throughput TCRbeta sequencing was used to examine T cell clonal expansion in alopecia areata in both the C3H/HeJ mouse model and human patients. Tofacitinib was given for 6 to 18 months, followed by 6 months of follow-up off drug to assess delayed response and recurrence. Disease severity in treated patients was measured with the SALT score, which quantifies the percentage of affected scalp surface area. Biopsies were taken from tofacitinib-treated patients at baseline and at 4 and 24 weeks of treatment, and a later scalp biopsy was taken in several of the tofacitinib-treated patients. RNA came from the PAXgene miRNA kit for fixed scalp, the miRNeasy kit for PBMCs, and the RNeasy kit for mouse skin. TCRbeta CDR3 regions were amplified by immunoSEQ multiplex PCR using 35 Vbeta forward and 13 Jbeta reverse primers. In humans, TCRbeta sequencing was performed on scalp tissue and on sorted CD4+ and CD8+ peripheral blood T cells from healthy controls and from patients with patchy or totalis/universalis alopecia areata. Scalp clonality was compared across normal scalp (n=4), patchy alopecia areata scalp (n=8), and alopecia totalis/universalis scalp (n=8).

Details on this clone: Its specific antigen is unknown. No base qualities exist here, and no much larger clone lies one base off it.

The protocol used for the library was the immunoSEQ multiplex PCR assay. To provide template for TCR sequencing, every sample had RNA extracted and reverse transcribed into cDNA. First-strand cDNA was synthesized with SuperScript III using a 2:1 mix of oligo-dT and random hexamers. A synthetic immune receptor repertoire was used to measure amplification bias, and any remaining bias was corrected computationally. The authors' pipeline ran thus. After raw reads were preprocessed to remove errors, the CDR3 was defined following IMGT conventions as running from the conserved cysteine to phenylalanine. Clonality was computed by normalizing Shannon entropy by log2 of the number of productive unique TCRs and subtracting the result from 1. Whether scalp clones were CD4 or CD8 was inferred by matching scalp TCRbeta sequences against CD4 and CD8 repertoires sorted from blood. TCRdb provides this immuneACCESS table in a form limited to in-frame rearrangements. Some clones are lacking; in checked studies, under half of them reflect an unresolved V gene, and why the rest are absent is not known. V, J and clone size derive from that table, while D and trimming were established from the DNA sequence. The sample records more than 90,000 clones, 58% of which are singletons. The ten biggest clones cover roughly 30% of the sample.

The time point label here, explained by the study, means: roughly 27 days on oral tofacitinib. This specimen's treatment or condition label, interpreted: oral pan-JAK inhibitor, 5-10 mg twice daily. Lesional scalp punch biopsies and peripheral blood were collected from alopecia areata patients. PBMCs were isolated by density centrifugation and stained for CD3, CD4 and CD8, and CD4+ and CD8+ T cells were sorted on a FACSAria. The investigation overall reported the following: Tofacitinib significantly lowered scalp clonality and the number of expanded CD8+ clones among the top 100 scalp clones. Because the treated cohort was small and had only one nonresponder, larger studies are needed to examine links between baseline CD8+ expansion and response. Resident alphabeta T cells in normal human skin are also sequenced, complicating scalp TCR repertoire analysis, unlike mouse skin dominated by gammadelta T cells. Compared with normal scalp, lesional scalp had higher clonality and more expanded CD8+ clones, particularly in alopecia totalis/universalis, a pattern that suggests antigenic drive. Shared TCR sequences between patients were less evident than in mice, which may be partly attributable to HLA diversity in the patient population. During tofacitinib treatment, many expanded lesional clones stuck around in both scalp and blood, and this persistence may partly explain why relapse happens after treatment is stopped.

This receptor was obtained from a human donor with alopecia areata. The sequences come from CD8+ T cells sorted from blood, collected at week 4, from a patient treated with tofacitinib.

The CDR3 loop reads CATRRTGGQTYEQYF. In nucleotide form, the sequence is TGTGCCACCAGGAGGACCGGGGGGCAGACCTACGAGCAGTACTTC. The chain links TRBV15 with TRBJ2-7, and possibly TRBD2, on 7 matching bases. The CDR3 runs 15 residues from the cysteine to the phenylalanine. The DNA shown is the 45-base CDR3, in frame from base 1. V is clipped by 6 bases and J by 2 bases, and the sequence between their germline boundaries is 17 bases long. CDR1 and CDR2 (LNHNV, YYDKDF) derive from the germline V gene (reference sequence).